Each of the 3 T cell receptor beta chains below was sequenced from the same sample in a study of TIL therapy for anti-PD-1-resistant metastatic lung cancer. Described time point: pre-treatment sample, taken before nivolumab and TIL therapy. This was the immunoSEQ v3 assay. TCRdb's table, derived via immunoSEQ multiplex PCR, lists solely in-frame clones and lacks some. Of 50,000 or so clones in the sample, less than 80% were seen once. Material: blood, obtained at baseline. The receptors were gathered from a woman between 30 and 79 years old with non-small cell lung cancer.

J is TRBJ2-5 and V is TRBV4-1; TRBD2 matches at 7 bases. Germline values: CDR1 MGHRA, CDR2 YSYEKL. The ends lost 4 bases at V and 4 bases at J; junction bases unmatched: 9. CDR3 size: 15 residues. The DNA for the CDR3 is TGCGCCAGCAGCCTAACATGGACTAGAGTAGAGACCCAGTACTTC. Amino acids: CASSLTWTRVETQYF.

The chain carries TRBV7-8 and TRBJ2-3; unclear D gene. Trimming took off 5 bases at V and 0 bases at J, with 15 bases between the two ends. Germline V lookup: CDR1 SGHVS, CDR2 FQNEAQ. The CDR3 spans 16 residues. CDR3 sequence reads: CASSPTQLFSTDTQYF. The CDR3 bases are TGTGCCAGCAGCCCGACTCAACTATTCAGCACAGATACGCAGTATTTT.

The chain is built from TRBV5-4 and TRBJ2-2; TRBD2 is a possible D gene (6 bases). Looked up from germline, CDR1 is SGHNT and CDR2 is YYREEE (reference sequence). The CDR3 is made up of 17 amino acids. V was clipped by 0 bases and J by 1 base, with 13 bases between them. CDR3 residues: CASSLATLARNTGELFF. For the CDR3, the DNA is TGTGCCAGCAGCTTGGCCACCCTAGCGAGGAACACCGGGGAGCTGTTTTTT.